Listed below are T cell receptor beta chains from one sample, sequenced in a study of cytomegalovirus exposure and HLA in healthy donors. Profiled with immunoSEQ multiplex PCR; TCRdb holds only in-frame clones, not every one. The table lists roughly 100,000 clones, around 75% of them singletons. The specimen sequenced was PBMCs. The receptors stem from a man between 18 and 35 years old in good health and CMV-seropositive. CDR3s include the opening cysteine and the closing phenylalanine or tryptophan. Each record gives: clone size, V gene, J gene, D gene, CDR3 DNA, CDR3 protein. The D gene is left open where the match is weak. Where a row states a size, it is once, few, many or the class of an expanded clone; other rows omit it.

>.|TRBV5-1|TRBJ2-3|.
TGCGCCAGCAGCGCACCGGGATTCAGTTTAGATACGCAGTATTTT
CASSAPGFSLDTQYF
>.|TRBV19|TRBJ1-2|TRBD1
TGTGCCAGTAGTACCATACAGGGGGCGAACTATGGCTACACCTTC
CASSTIQGANYGYTF
>few|TRBV30|TRBJ2-5|TRBD1
TGTGCCTGGAGTCCTCTAAAAGGACAGGGCGGAGAGACCCAGTACTTC
CAWSPLKGQGGETQYF
>.|TRBV6-1|TRBJ2-2|TRBD2
TGTGCCAGCAGTGAAAGACTGTGGACTAGCGGGGGGGCTAATACCGGGGAGCTGTTTTTT
CASSERLWTSGGANTGELFF
>few|TRBV28|TRBJ1-5|TRBD1
TGTGCCAGCAGTCCCGGGACAGGGGGCTCCTTGTTTAATCAGCCCCAGCATTTT
CASSPGTGGSLFNQPQHF
>few|TRBV6-4|TRBJ1-1|.
TGTGCCAGCAGTGAACTTTCGAACACTGAAGCTTTCTTT
CASSELSNTEAFF
>.|TRBV5-1|TRBJ2-1|.
TGCGCCAGCAGTCCGGGATACAATGAGCAGTTCTTC
CASSPGYNEQFF
>.|TRBV5-4|TRBJ2-4|.
TGTGCCAGCAGCTTAGCGGGCTCCGTAGCCAAAAACATTCAGTACTTC
CASSLAGSVAKNIQYF
>.|TRBV7-6|TRBJ2-7|TRBD1
TGTGCCAGCAGCACACAACCGGGACAGGGACACTACGAGCAGTACTTC
CASSTQPGQGHYEQYF
>.|TRBV4-2|TRBJ1-1|.
TGTGCCAGCAGCCAGGCTGGACAAACTATGAACACTGAAGCTTTCTTT
CASSQAGQTMNTEAFF
>.|TRBV9|TRBJ1-4|TRBD1
TGTGCCAGCAGCCCAAGGACAGGGGGTTATGAAAAACTGTTTTTT
CASSPRTGGYEKLFF
>.|TRBV2|TRBJ1-2|TRBD1
TGTGCCAGCAGTCCCGACAGGGTTTCTTTCTATGGCTACACCTTC
CASSPDRVSFYGYTF
>.|TRBV7-8|TRBJ2-5|TRBD1
TGTGCCAGCAGCTTAGAGTCAGGGGGCGCGGGGGAGACCCAGTACTTC
CASSLESGGAGETQYF
>once|TRBV7-2|TRBJ2-7|.
TGTGCCAGCAGCTTAAAAGACAGGGCGGGGTACGAGCAGTACTTC
CASSLKDRAGYEQYF
>.|TRBV2|TRBJ2-1|.
TGTGCCAGCAGTGAAATCGGGGGAGAGCAGTTCTTC
CASSEIGGEQFF
>medium-sized|TRBV6-1|TRBJ2-6|.
TGTGCCAGCAGTGAAGCGCAGGGTGGGGCCAACGTCCTGACTTTC
CASSEAQGGANVLTF
>few|TRBV7-3|TRBJ1-3|.
TGTGCCAGCAGCTTAATGGGGGGATCTGGAAACACCATATATTTT
CASSLMGGSGNTIYF
>.|TRBV6-1|TRBJ1-2|.
TGTGCCAGCACAAACGGGGAAGGCTACACCTTC
CASTNGEGYTF
>.|TRBV28|TRBJ1-5|TRBD1
TGTGCCAGCAGTTTAGTTTTGGACAGGGTCCTGAATCAGCCCCAGCATTTT
CASSLVLDRVLNQPQHF
>.|TRBV5-5|TRBJ1-2|.
TGTGCCAGCAGCTTGGAGGCCGCCGGGACTTATGGCTACACCTTC
CASSLEAAGTYGYTF
>.|TRBV27|TRBJ2-5|TRBD2
TGTGCCAGCAGTACCTTAGCGGGGCAAGAGACCCAGTACTTC
CASSTLAGQETQYF
>.|TRBV30|TRBJ2-4|.
TGTGCCTGGAGTGTCACAGGGCAAAACATTCAGTACTTC
CAWSVTGQNIQYF
>.|TRBV10-2|TRBJ2-5|.
TGCGCCAGCAGTGATAATTTCGGGACTTTCCAAGAGACCCAGTACTTC
CASSDNFGTFQETQYF
>.|TRBV7-8|TRBJ2-7|TRBD1
TGTGCCAGCAGCTTACCGGCCTCCGGACAGGGGGCGGGATACGAGCAGTACTTC
CASSLPASGQGAGYEQYF
>.|TRBV5-4|TRBJ1-1|.
TGTGCCAGCAGCTCCAGGGTGAACACTGAAGCTTTCTTT
CASSSRVNTEAFF
>once|TRBV18|TRBJ2-6|.
TGTGCCAGCTCACCAAGGGGGTCTGGGGCCAACGTCCTGACTTTC
CASSPRGSGANVLTF
>.|TRBV21-1|TRBJ2-7|.
TGTGCCAGCAGCAGGGCGGGGGAGCAGTACTTC
CASSRAGEQYF
>.|TRBV29-1|TRBJ2-1|.
TGCAGCGTTGGCGTCAATGAGCAGTTCTTC
CSVGVNEQFF
>once|TRBV5-1|TRBJ1-6|TRBD1
TGCGCCAGCAGCTCGTTAGGGACAGGGGGTTCACCCCTCCACTTT
CASSSLGTGGSPLHF
>.|TRBV7-9|TRBJ1-2|.
TGTGCCAGCAGCTCCGGGCCTCCGAAGGGGAACACCTTC
CASSSGPPKGNTF
>few|TRBV11-2|TRBJ2-7|TRBD1
TGTGCCAGCAGCGTAGACAGGGCTCCCTACGAGCAGTACTTC
CASSVDRAPYEQYF
>.|TRBV27|TRBJ2-2|.
TGTGCCAGCAGCGCCGACATTGTTGGGACCGGGGAGCTGTTTTTT
CASSADIVGTGELFF
>.|TRBV7-9|TRBJ1-1|.
TGTGCCAGCAGCTTAGTTTTTCGGACAGCCAACACTGAAGCTTTCTTT
CASSLVFRTANTEAFF
>few|TRBV5-1|TRBJ1-6|.
TGCGCCAGCAGCCTGGGGTCCACAGCCTCACCCCTCCACTTT
CASSLGSTASPLHF
>.|TRBV12-5|TRBJ2-1|.
TGTGCTAGTGGCCTAGCCGGGAATGAGCAGTTCTTC
CASGLAGNEQFF
>.|TRBV7-9|TRBJ2-1|TRBD2
TGTGCCAGCATCTTGGGGGAGCGGGGGGGCTCCTACAATGAGCAGTTCTTC
CASILGERGGSYNEQFF
>large|TRBV6-4|TRBJ2-3|TRBD1
TGTGCCAGCAGTGAGGGGACAGGGGGCACAGATACGCAGTATTTT
CASSEGTGGTDTQYF
>once|TRBV6-5|TRBJ1-1|TRBD1
TGTGCCAGCAGACCACCGGGACAGGGCACTGAAGCTTTCTTT
CASRPPGQGTEAFF
>.|TRBV5-1|TRBJ1-4|.
TGCGCCAGCAGCCAGGGAGGGACGACTAATGAAAAACTGTTTTTT
CASSQGGTTNEKLFF
>.|TRBV28|TRBJ2-7|TRBD1
TGTGCCAGCGTGGACAGGGGAAGCTACGAGCAGTACTTC
CASVDRGSYEQYF
>.|TRBV10-3|TRBJ1-2|.
TGTGCCATCAGGGGGGACACCAGTTCCTATGGCTACACCTTC
CAIRGDTSSYGYTF
>.|TRBV5-1|TRBJ2-3|TRBD2
TGCGCCAGCAGGGGGAGGGGTTCCGGCACAGATACGCAGTATTTT
CASRGRGSGTDTQYF
>.|TRBV6-1|TRBJ1-4|TRBD1
TGTGCCACACGGACAGGGAATAATGAAAAACTGTTTTTT
CATRTGNNEKLFF
>few|TRBV10-1|TRBJ2-5|TRBD2
TGCGCCAGCAGTGGAAATAGCGGGGGCCTCCAGTACTTC
CASSGNSGGLQYF
>many|TRBV19|TRBJ1-5|.
TGTGCCAGTCGCGCCTTAGGCCTACGGGGATGGAATCAGCCCCAGCATTTT
CASRALGLRGWNQPQHF
>.|TRBV28|TRBJ2-5|TRBD2
TGTGCCAGCAAGGGCGGGGGGGCCGGCGAGACCCAGTACTTC
CASKGGGAGETQYF
>once|TRBV10-2|TRBJ2-5|TRBD1
TGCGCCATCTCCACAGGGGCAGAGACCCAGTACTTC
CAISTGAETQYF
>.|TRBV20-1|TRBJ2-2|TRBD1
TGCAGTGCCCAGGGGGCCGGGGAGCTGTTTTTT
CSAQGAGELFF
>.|TRBV7-9|TRBJ2-1|TRBD2
TGTGCCAGCAGACGAGAGAGCGCGGGGGATTCCTACAATGAGCAGTTCTTC
CASRRESAGDSYNEQFF
>.|TRBV2|TRBJ2-7|.
TGTGCCAGCAAAACTCAGGGCCTCTCCTACGAGCAGTACTTC
CASKTQGLSYEQYF
>.|TRBV27|TRBJ2-7|.
TGTGCCAGCACGCCCCGGCAGGGCTACTACGAGCAGTACTTC
CASTPRQGYYEQYF
>.|TRBV5-1|TRBJ2-2|TRBD1
TGCGCCAGCAGCAACCGGGACAGGGGCTACACCGGGGAGCTGTTTTTT
CASSNRDRGYTGELFF
>.|TRBV4-1|TRBJ1-1|.
TGCGCCAGCAGCCAAGATCCGGAGTTTGGAGGGGCTTTCTTT
CASSQDPEFGGAFF